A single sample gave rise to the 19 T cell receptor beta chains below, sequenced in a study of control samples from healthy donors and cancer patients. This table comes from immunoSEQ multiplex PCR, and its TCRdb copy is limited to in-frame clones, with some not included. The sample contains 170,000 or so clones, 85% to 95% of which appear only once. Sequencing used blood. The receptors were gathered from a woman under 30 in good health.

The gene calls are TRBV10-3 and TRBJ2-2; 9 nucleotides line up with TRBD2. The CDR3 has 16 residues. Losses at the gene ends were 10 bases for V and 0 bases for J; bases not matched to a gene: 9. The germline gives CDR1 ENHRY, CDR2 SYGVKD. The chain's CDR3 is CATSESSGANTGELFF. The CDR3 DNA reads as TGTGCCACCTCCGAGTCTAGCGGGGCGAACACCGGGGAGCTGTTTTTT.

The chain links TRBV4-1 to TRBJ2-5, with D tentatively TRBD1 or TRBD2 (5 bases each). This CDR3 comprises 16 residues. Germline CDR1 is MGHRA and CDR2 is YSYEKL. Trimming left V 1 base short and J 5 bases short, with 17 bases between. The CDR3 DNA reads TGCGCCAGCAGCCAAGGCGGCAGGTCGGGGCCCGAGACCCAGTACTTC. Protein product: CASSQGGRSGPETQYF.

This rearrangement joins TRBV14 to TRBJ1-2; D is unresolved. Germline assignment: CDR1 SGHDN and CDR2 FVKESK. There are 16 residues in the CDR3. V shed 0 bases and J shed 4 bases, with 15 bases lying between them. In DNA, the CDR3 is TGTGCCAGCAGCCAAGACTCCCCATCTCGAACCTATGGCTACACCTTC. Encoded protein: CASSQDSPSRTYGYTF. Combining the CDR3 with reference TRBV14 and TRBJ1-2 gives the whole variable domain EAGVTQFPSHSVIEKGQTVTLRCDPISGHDNLYWYRRVMGKEIKFLLHFVKESKQDESGMPNNRFLAERTGGTYSTLKVQPAELEDSGVYFCASSQDSPSRTYGYTFGSGTRLTVV.

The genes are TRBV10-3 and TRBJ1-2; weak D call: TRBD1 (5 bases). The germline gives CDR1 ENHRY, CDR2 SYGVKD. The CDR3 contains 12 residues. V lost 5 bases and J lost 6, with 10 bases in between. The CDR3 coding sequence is TGTGCCATCAGTCCATCGGGGGATGGCTACACCTTC. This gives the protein CAISPSGDGYTF.

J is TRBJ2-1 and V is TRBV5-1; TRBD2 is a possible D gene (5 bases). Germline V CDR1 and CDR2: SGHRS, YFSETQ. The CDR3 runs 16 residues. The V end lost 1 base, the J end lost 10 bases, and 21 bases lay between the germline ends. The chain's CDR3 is CASSLMPGLQAVEQFF. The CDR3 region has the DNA TGCGCCAGCAGCTTGATGCCAGGACTCCAGGCCGTAGAGCAGTTCTTC.

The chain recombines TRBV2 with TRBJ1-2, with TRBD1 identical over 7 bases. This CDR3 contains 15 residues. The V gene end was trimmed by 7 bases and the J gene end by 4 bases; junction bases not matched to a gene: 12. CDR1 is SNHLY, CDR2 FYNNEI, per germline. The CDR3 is CASKPWGQGVYGYTF. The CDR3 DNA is TGTGCCAGCAAACCCTGGGGGCAGGGGGTCTATGGCTACACCTTC. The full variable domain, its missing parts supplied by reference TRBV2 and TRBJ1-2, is EPEVTQTPSHQVTQMGQEVILRCVPISNHLYFYWYRQILGQKVEFLVSFYNNEISEKSEIFDDQFSVERPDGSNFTLKIRSTKLEDSAMYFCASKPWGQGVYGYTFGSGTRLTVV.

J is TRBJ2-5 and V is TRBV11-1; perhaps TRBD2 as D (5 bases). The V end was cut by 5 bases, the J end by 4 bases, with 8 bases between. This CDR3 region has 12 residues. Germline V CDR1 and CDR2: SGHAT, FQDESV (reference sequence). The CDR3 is CASSREGETQYF. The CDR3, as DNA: TGTGCCAGCAGCCGCGAGGGAGAGACCCAGTACTTC.

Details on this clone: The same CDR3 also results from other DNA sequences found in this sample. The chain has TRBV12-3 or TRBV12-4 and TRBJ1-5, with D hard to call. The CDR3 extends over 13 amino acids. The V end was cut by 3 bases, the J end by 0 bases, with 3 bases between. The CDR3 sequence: CASSFGSNQPQHF. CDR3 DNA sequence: TGTGCCAGCAGTTTCGGTAGCAATCAGCCCCAGCATTTT.

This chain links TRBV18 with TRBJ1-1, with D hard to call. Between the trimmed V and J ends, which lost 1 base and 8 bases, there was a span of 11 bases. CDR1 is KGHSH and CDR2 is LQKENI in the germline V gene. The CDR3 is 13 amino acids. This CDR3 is CASSPQSNIEAFF. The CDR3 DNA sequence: TGTGCCAGCTCACCACAGTCAAACATAGAAGCTTTCTTT.

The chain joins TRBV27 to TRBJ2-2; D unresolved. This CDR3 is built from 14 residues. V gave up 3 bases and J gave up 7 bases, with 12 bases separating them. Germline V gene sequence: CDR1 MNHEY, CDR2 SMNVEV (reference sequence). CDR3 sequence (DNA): TGTGCCAGCAGTTTTGGGCCCTTCCTCGGGGAGCTGTTTTTT. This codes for CASSFGPFLGELFF.

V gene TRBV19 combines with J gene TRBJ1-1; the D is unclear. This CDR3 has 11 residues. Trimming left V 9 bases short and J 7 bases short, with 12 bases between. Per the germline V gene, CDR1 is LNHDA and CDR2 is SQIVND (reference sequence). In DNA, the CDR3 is TGTGCCAGCGCGACCCAAGATGAAGCTTTCTTT. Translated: CASATQDEAFF.

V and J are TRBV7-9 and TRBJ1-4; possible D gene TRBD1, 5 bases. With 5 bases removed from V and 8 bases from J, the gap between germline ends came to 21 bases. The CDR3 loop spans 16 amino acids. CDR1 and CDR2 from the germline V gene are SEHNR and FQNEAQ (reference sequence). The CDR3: CASSGDLGQTSEKLFF. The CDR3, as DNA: TGTGCCAGCAGCGGAGACCTAGGACAAACGAGCGAAAAACTGTTTTTT.

The chain's CDR3 is CASSPRLGDDTEAFF. CDR3 DNA sequence: TGTGCCAGCAGCCCGCGTCTGGGGGATGACACTGAAGCTTTCTTT. The V gene is TRBV7-9, the J gene TRBJ1-1, with D perhaps TRBD1 (5 bases). Trimming took off 5 bases at V and 3 bases at J, with 16 bases between the two ends. Germline CDR1 reads SEHNR; CDR2 reads FQNEAQ (reference sequence). This CDR3 is 15 amino acids long.

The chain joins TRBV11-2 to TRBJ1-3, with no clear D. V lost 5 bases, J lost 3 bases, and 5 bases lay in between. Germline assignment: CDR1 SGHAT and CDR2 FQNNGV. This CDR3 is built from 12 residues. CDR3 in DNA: TGTGCCAGCAGCCATAGTGGAAACACCATATATTTT. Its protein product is CASSHSGNTIYF.

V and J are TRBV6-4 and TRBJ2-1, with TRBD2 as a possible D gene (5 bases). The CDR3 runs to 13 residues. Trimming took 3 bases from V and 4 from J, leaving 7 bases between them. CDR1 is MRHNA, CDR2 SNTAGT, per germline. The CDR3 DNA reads TGTGCCAGCAGTGAGGACTGGTACAATGAGCAGTTCTTC. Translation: CASSEDWYNEQFF.

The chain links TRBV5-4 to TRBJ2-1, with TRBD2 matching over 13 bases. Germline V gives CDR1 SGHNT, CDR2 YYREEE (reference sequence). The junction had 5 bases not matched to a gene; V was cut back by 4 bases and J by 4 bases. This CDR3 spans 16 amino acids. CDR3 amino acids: CASSILLAGGYNEQFF. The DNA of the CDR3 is TGTGCCAGCAGCATTTTACTAGCGGGAGGGTACAATGAGCAGTTCTTC.

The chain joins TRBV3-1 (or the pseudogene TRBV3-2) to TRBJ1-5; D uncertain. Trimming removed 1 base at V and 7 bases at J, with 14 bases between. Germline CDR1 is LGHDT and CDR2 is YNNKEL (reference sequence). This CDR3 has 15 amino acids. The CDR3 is CASSQGQVSRQPQHF. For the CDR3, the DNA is TGTGCCAGCAGCCAAGGTCAGGTCTCCCGACAGCCCCAGCATTTT.

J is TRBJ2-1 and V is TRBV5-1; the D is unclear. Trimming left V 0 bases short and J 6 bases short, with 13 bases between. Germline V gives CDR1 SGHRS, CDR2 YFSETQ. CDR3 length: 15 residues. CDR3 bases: TGCGCCAGCAGCTTGGATGGGGAACGTGGCAATGAGCAGTTCTTC. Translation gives CASSLDGERGNEQFF. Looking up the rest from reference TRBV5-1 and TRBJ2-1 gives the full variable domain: KAGVTQTPRYLIKTRGQQVTLSCSPISGHRSVSWYQQTPGQGLQFLFEYFSETQRNKGNFPGRFSGRQFSNSRSEMNVSTLELGDSALYLCASSLDGERGNEQFFGPGTRLTVL.

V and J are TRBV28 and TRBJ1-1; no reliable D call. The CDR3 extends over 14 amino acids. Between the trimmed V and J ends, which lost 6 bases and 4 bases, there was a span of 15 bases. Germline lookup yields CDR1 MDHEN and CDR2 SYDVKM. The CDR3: CASSPRTFRTEAFF. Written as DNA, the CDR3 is TGTGCCAGCAGCCCCCGGACTTTCCGCACTGAAGCTTTCTTT.